In its sample, the clone carrying this T cell receptor (beta chain) was seen once. Its antigen is unidentified. This specimen belongs to a study of regulatory dendritic cells for organ transplantation. Study-wide findings and caveats: Mature dendritic cells appeared to drive more memory CD8+ clonal expansion than regulatory ones.

Here immunoSEQ multiplex PCR was the method, and the copy in TCRdb shows in-frame clones only, minus some. The data show some 11,000 clones, 74% seen once. CFSE-labeled sorted T cells met regulatory or mature dendritic cells for 5 days. CD4+ or CD8+ T cells were sorted as naive CD45RA+ or memory CD45RO+. This CDR3 region has 15 residues. This chain connects TRBV21-1 to TRBJ1-5; no DNA check was done on the table's D call, TRBD1. TRBV21-1 is a pseudogene locus. Sequenced input: naive CD4+ T cells from blood cultured with regulatory dendritic cells. The sample's subset: CD45RA+ naive T cells. The sequence was obtained from a human donor in good health. This chain's CDR3 is CASSPRTGSHQPQHF. The CDR3 region has the DNA TGTGCCAGCAGCCCCAGGACAGGATCCCATCAGCCCCAGCATTTT.